Listed below are T cell receptor beta chains from one sample, sequenced in a study of CD8 T cells in ankylosing spondylitis. TCRdb ran MiXCR on the 5' RACE reads and lists one entry per CDR3 protein. The data show 380,000 or so distinct CDR3 sequences, approximately 20% seen once. Sample: blood, either unsorted or a sorted T cell fraction (not recorded which). These receptors were taken from a male donor with ankylosing spondylitis or in good health (not recorded which). Both conserved end residues are part of each CDR3. D genes are given only for firm matches. Rows may omit the clone size; those that give it use once, few, many or a size class.

>TRBJ2-1|.|TRBV12-3/TRBV12-4|TRBD2
TGTGCCAGCAGTCTCAGGACTAGCGAAGTTTTCTTC
CASSLRTSEVFF
>TRBJ2-3|few|TRBV2|TRBD1
TGTGCCAGCAGCAGGACAGGGGGCGTATTTTCAGGCACAGATACGCAGTATTTT
CASSRTGGVFSGTDTQYF
>TRBJ2-3|few|TRBV3-1|.
TGTGCCAGCAGCCAAGACGGAATCGGTACGCAGTATTTT
CASSQDGIGTQYF
>TRBJ1-6|.|TRBV5-5|.
TGTGCCAGCAGCCCGGATATAAGGGAGCATTCACCCCTCCACTTT
CASSPDIREHSPLHF
>TRBJ2-1|few|TRBV7-9|TRBD2
TGTGCCAGCGGCGGGAGGTACAATGAGCAGTTCTTC
CASGGRYNEQFF
>TRBJ2-3|.|TRBV29-1|TRBD2
TGCAGCGCTGAAGGACTAGCGGGGATCACAGATACGCAGTATTTT
CSAEGLAGITDTQYF
>TRBJ2-3|.|TRBV5-1|TRBD1
TGCGCCAGCGCCAGTCAGGGGGCGCGAGATACGCAGTATTTT
CASASQGARDTQYF
>TRBJ1-2|.|TRBV7-2|TRBD1
TGTGCCAGCAGCTTAGGTCCAGGGGGCGTACATGGCTATGGCTACACCTTC
CASSLGPGGVHGYGYTF
>TRBJ1-6|few|TRBV6-1|TRBD1
TGTGCCAGCAGTGAATGGGAACAGGGGGCGAATTCACCCCTCCACTTT
CASSEWEQGANSPLHF
>TRBJ2-1|.|TRBV7-2|.
TGTGCCAGCAGCTTTGAGGCTGGCAATGAGCAGTTCTTC
CASSFEAGNEQFF
>TRBJ1-2|.|TRBV6-6|.
TGTGCCAGCAGTTACTCCCTGGACTATGGCTACACCTTC
CASSYSLDYGYTF
>TRBJ2-7|.|TRBV20-1|.
TGCAGTGCTAGAATTAGCGGAACCCTCTCCTACGAGCAGTACTTC
CSARISGTLSYEQYF
>TRBJ2-7|few|TRBV20-1|.
TGCAGTGCAAGGACCGCGGGACAGCACTACGAGCAGTACTTC
CSARTAGQHYEQYF
>TRBJ2-3|.|TRBV12-3/TRBV12-4|.
TGTGCCAGCAGCCCCGTCTTGACCTTTTGGGCAGATACGCAGTATTTT
CASSPVLTFWADTQYF
>TRBJ1-6|.|TRBV27|.
TGTGCCAGCAGTTTCTCGGCAGGAAATAATTCACCCCTCCACTTT
CASSFSAGNNSPLHF
>TRBJ2-1|few|TRBV6-1|TRBD2
TGTGCCAGCAAGCTAGCGGGGTCCTACAATGAGCAGTTCTTC
CASKLAGSYNEQFF
>TRBJ2-5|few|TRBV20-1|.
TGCAGTGCGGACACAGGGGAGGCCCTTCGGGAGACCCAGTACTTC
CSADTGEALRETQYF
>TRBJ1-2|.|TRBV12-3/TRBV12-4|TRBD1
TGTGCCAGCAGTTTGGACAGGGTTACGAACTATGGCTACACCTTC
CASSLDRVTNYGYTF
>TRBJ2-3|many|TRBV12-3/TRBV12-4|.
TGTGCCAGCAGTTTTGTCGGCACAGATACGCAGTATTTT
CASSFVGTDTQYF
>TRBJ2-7|.|TRBV4-2|.
TGTGCCAGCAGCCAAGAGACGGGGTACTACGAGCAGTACTTC
CASSQETGYYEQYF
>TRBJ2-5|.|TRBV2|TRBD2
TGTGCCAGCCGATACGGGACTAGCGTAGAGACCCAGTACTTC
CASRYGTSVETQYF
>TRBJ2-1|few|TRBV14|TRBD2
TGTGCCAGCAGCCAATCTGGCGGGGGGGGGTACAATGAGCAGTTCTTC
CASSQSGGGGYNEQFF
>TRBJ2-3|many|TRBV4-1|.
TGCGCCAGCAGCCTATTGACAGGAACCACAGATACGCAGTATTTT
CASSLLTGTTDTQYF
>TRBJ2-3|.|TRBV10-3|.
TGTGCCATCAGTGATGGGTCGGGAGCAGATACGCAGTATTTT
CAISDGSGADTQYF
>TRBJ1-1|.|TRBV12-3/TRBV12-4|.
TGTGCCAGCAGTTTAGGGGCAGTGAACACTGAAGCTTTCTTT
CASSLGAVNTEAFF
>TRBJ2-1|.|TRBV11-2|TRBD1
TGTGCCAGCAGCCCGGACAGGTCGGGAAATGAGCAGTTCTTC
CASSPDRSGNEQFF
>TRBJ2-2|many|TRBV12-5|TRBD1
TGTGCTAGTGGTTTGGCGTACGACAGGGAGGGGGAGCTGTTTTTT
CASGLAYDREGELFF
>TRBJ2-1|few|TRBV6-5|.
TGTGCCAGCAGTTACTCGGGCGATGAGCAGTTCTTC
CASSYSGDEQFF
>TRBJ2-1|.|TRBV27|.
TGTGCCAGCAGTTTATTTTCTAGGGGCGGCTACAATGAGCAGTTCTTC
CASSLFSRGGYNEQFF
>TRBJ2-1|once|TRBV10-3|.
TGTGCCATCAGTGAGTCGGGGCGGGGTGACAATGAGCAGTTCTTC
CAISESGRGDNEQFF
>TRBJ2-1|few|TRBV12-3/TRBV12-4|.
TGTGCCAGCAGCCCCGGGGTCTACAATGAGCAGTTCTTC
CASSPGVYNEQFF
>TRBJ2-1|.|TRBV4-1|TRBD2
TGCGCCAGCAGCCCCCAACTAGCGGTGAGCTCCTACAATGAGCAGTTCTTC
CASSPQLAVSSYNEQFF
>TRBJ2-2|few|TRBV7-3|.
TGTGCCAGCAGCTTACGAGGGGACACCGGGGAGCTGTTTTTT
CASSLRGDTGELFF
>TRBJ2-7|once|TRBV7-9|.
TGTGCCAGCAGCTTGGGCCTAAGCGAGCAGTACTTC
CASSLGLSEQYF
>TRBJ2-5|.|TRBV7-2|TRBD2
TGTGCCAGCAGCCCAGCCCTAGCGGGGCTCCAAGAGACCCAGTACTTC
CASSPALAGLQETQYF
>TRBJ2-2|.|TRBV12-3/TRBV12-4|.
TGTGCCAGCAGTTCAACAGGGAGAATCGGGGAGCTGTTTTTT
CASSSTGRIGELFF
>TRBJ2-1|.|TRBV6-1|.
TGTGCCAGCAGTGAAGCCGGGCTGGCAACCTACAATGAGCAGTTCTTC
CASSEAGLATYNEQFF
>TRBJ2-5|few|TRBV4-1|.
TGCGCCAGCAGCCAAGATCGGGCCGGATCGTACCAAGAGACCCAGTACTTC
CASSQDRAGSYQETQYF